These 13 T cell receptor beta chains were sequenced from one sample in a study of chemoradiotherapy in HPV16-positive cancers. Some clones are missing from TCRdb's copy, which holds only in-frame ones; the method was immunoSEQ multiplex PCR. The table lists about 31,000 clones, approximately 80% of them singletons. The sequences come from blood, collected from a patient who underwent chemoradiotherapy. These receptors were collected from a human donor with HPV-associated anogenital cancer.

The CDR3, as DNA: TGTGCCATCAGTGCCCGAGACGAGCAGTACTTC. It translates to CAISARDEQYF. The chain has TRBV10-3 and TRBJ2-7; D not certain. In germline, CDR1 is ENHRY, CDR2 SYGVKD. The CDR3 is 11 amino acids. Trimming stripped 4 bases from V and 5 bases from J, with 6 bases between.

The chain employs TRBV9 and TRBJ1-6, with TRBD1 identical over 10 bases. This CDR3 contains 17 residues. CDR1 and CDR2 (germline): SGDLS, YYNGEE. V trimming: 0 bases; J trimming: 4 bases; junction bases outside the gene matches: 4. The CDR3 DNA sequence: TGTGCCAGCAGCGTAGGAGACAGGGGGCCGTATAATTCACCCCTCCACTTT. As protein: CASSVGDRGPYNSPLHF.

The chain uses TRBV7-6 and TRBJ2-2; weak D call: TRBD2 (6 bases). Germline CDR1 is SGHVS and CDR2 is FNYEAQ. The CDR3 length is 14 residues. The V end was cut by 1 base, the J end by 3 bases, with 6 bases between. Here the CDR3 reads CASSLGLDTGELFF. CDR3 in DNA: TGTGCCAGCAGCTTAGGACTAGACACCGGGGAGCTGTTTTTT.

This clone was observed once. J is TRBJ2-3 and V is TRBV7-6, with a weak D call TRBD1 (5 bases). With 1 base removed from V and 5 bases from J, the gap between germline ends came to 16 bases. Germline V gives CDR1 SGHVS, CDR2 FNYEAQ. This CDR3 contains 16 residues. The CDR3 here is CASSLGFETGQDTQYF. The CDR3 nucleotides are TGTGCCAGCAGCTTAGGCTTTGAAACAGGACAAGATACGCAGTATTTT.

In its sample, this clone ranks as medium-sized. This chain uses TRBV6-1 with TRBJ1-2, with TRBD1 identical over 8 bases. The trim removed 1 base at V and 7 bases at J, leaving 5 bases unmatched. Germline CDR1 and CDR2: MNHNS and SASEGT. This CDR3 has 14 amino acids. The DNA of the CDR3 is TGTGCCAGCAGTGAAGTAGAGGACAGGGTTGGCTACACCTTC. It encodes CASSEVEDRVGYTF.

The gene calls are TRBV5-4 and TRBJ1-4; weak D call: TRBD1 (5 bases). Germline loops: CDR1 SGHNT, CDR2 YYREEE (reference sequence). The CDR3 length is 14 residues. V was trimmed by 0 bases and J by 3 bases, leaving 6 bases between them. CDR3 bases: TGTGCCAGCAGCTTGGCACAGGCTAATGAAAAACTGTTTTTT. Protein: CASSLAQANEKLFF. The complete variable domain, with remaining parts taken from reference TRBV5-4 and TRBJ1-4, reads ETGVTQSPTHLIKTRGQQVTLRCSSQSGHNTVSWYQQALGQGPQFIFQYYREEENGRGNFPPRFSGLQFPNYSSELNVNALELDDSALYLCASSLAQANEKLFFGSGTQLSVL.

The V and J genes are TRBV7-6 and TRBJ1-5; D is ambiguous. Germline CDR1 is SGHVS and CDR2 is FNYEAQ. V dropped 1 base and J dropped 0 bases, with 16 bases sitting between them. There are 18 residues in the CDR3. The CDR3 sequence: CASSLDGRFRDSNQPQHF. The CDR3 nucleotides are TGTGCCAGCAGCTTAGACGGCAGGTTCCGGGATAGCAATCAGCCCCAGCATTTT.

The chain employs TRBV7-9 and TRBJ2-7; no clear D gene. The CDR3 totals 15 residues. Germline V gives CDR1 SEHNR, CDR2 FQNEAQ (reference sequence). V lost 1 base and J lost 2, with 12 bases in between. The CDR3 sequence is CASSLDETRTYEQYF. As DNA, the CDR3 is TGTGCCAGCAGCTTAGACGAGACAAGAACCTACGAGCAGTACTTC.

The chain combines TRBV27 with TRBJ1-1; 7 nucleotides align to TRBD1. Germline CDR1 reads MNHEY; CDR2 reads SMNVEV (reference sequence). Losses at the gene ends were 3 bases for V and 6 bases for J; bases not matched to a gene: 10. CDR3 length equals 15 residues. The CDR3 region is CASSFRLGGRAEAFF. The CDR3 bases are TGTGCCAGCAGTTTTAGGTTAGGGGGCCGCGCTGAAGCTTTCTTT.

The V call is TRBV7-2, the J call TRBJ2-7; weak D call: TRBD2 (6 bases). The CDR3 covers 17 residues. Germline-derived CDR1 and CDR2 are SGHTA and FQGNSA. Trimming removed 5 bases from V and 1 base from J, with 21 bases in between. CDR3 nucleotide sequence: TGTGCCAGCAGCACGTCACGGGGTGGGGGGACTTCCTACGAGCAGTACTTC. It specifies CASSTSRGGGTSYEQYF.

This clone was observed a few times. J is TRBJ2-7 and V is TRBV11-2, with D unresolved. The ends were cut back, 1 base at V and 7 bases at J, with 5 bases in the middle. Germline values: CDR1 SGHAT, CDR2 FQNNGV. The CDR3 runs to 11 residues. CDR3 residues: CASSLVREQYF. DNA of the CDR3: TGTGCCAGCAGCTTAGTACGGGAGCAGTACTTC.

The genes are TRBV29-1 and TRBJ2-3; 7 nucleotides match TRBD2. The CDR3 runs to 13 residues. Germline-derived CDR1 and CDR2 are SQVTM and ANQGSEA. Trimming at V came to 2 bases and at J to 1 base, leaving 0 bases not matched to a gene. CDR3 in DNA: TGCAGCGTTGAACGGGGGGGCACAGATACGCAGTATTTT. This sequence encodes CSVERGGTDTQYF.

This clone was seen more than once but under ten times. The chain uses TRBV18 and TRBJ1-5; maybe TRBD1 (5 bases). The germline V gene has CDR1 KGHSH and CDR2 LQKENI. Trimming cost V 3 bases and J 9 bases, with 18 bases left between them. The CDR3 loop spans 15 amino acids. The DNA for the CDR3 is TGTGCCAGCTCACCCTCGTTGCAGGGCGGAGGGCCCCAGCATTTT. Translating gives CASSPSLQGGGPQHF.